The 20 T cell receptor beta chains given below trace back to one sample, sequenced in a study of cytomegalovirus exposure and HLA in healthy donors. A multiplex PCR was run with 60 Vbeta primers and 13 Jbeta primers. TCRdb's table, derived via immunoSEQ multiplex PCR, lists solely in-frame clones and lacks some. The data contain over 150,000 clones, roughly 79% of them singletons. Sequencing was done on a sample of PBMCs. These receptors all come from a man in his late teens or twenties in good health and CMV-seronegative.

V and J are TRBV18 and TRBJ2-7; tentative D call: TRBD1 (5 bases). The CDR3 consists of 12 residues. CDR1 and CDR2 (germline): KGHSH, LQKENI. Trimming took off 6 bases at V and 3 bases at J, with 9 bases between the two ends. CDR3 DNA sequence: TGTGCCAGCTCCCCAGGGCGCTACGAGCAGTACTTC. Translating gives CASSPGRYEQYF.

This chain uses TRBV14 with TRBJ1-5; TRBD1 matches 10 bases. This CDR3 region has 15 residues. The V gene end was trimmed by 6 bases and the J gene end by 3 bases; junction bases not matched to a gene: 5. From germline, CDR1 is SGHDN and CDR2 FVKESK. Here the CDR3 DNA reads TGTGCCAGCAGGGGGACAGGGGCTTACAATCAGCCCCAGCATTTT. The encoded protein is CASRGTGAYNQPQHF.

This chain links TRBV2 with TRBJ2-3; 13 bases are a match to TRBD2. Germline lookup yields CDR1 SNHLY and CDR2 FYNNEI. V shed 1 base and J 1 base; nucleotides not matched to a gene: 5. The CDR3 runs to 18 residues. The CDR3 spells CASSEVGLAGTRTDTQYF. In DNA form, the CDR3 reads TGTGCCAGCAGTGAAGTGGGACTAGCGGGAACACGCACAGATACGCAGTATTTT. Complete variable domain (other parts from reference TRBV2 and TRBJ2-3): EPEVTQTPSHQVTQMGQEVILRCVPISNHLYFYWYRQILGQKVEFLVSFYNNEISEKSEIFDDQFSVERPDGSNFTLKIRSTKLEDSAMYFCASSEVGLAGTRTDTQYFGPGTRLTVL.

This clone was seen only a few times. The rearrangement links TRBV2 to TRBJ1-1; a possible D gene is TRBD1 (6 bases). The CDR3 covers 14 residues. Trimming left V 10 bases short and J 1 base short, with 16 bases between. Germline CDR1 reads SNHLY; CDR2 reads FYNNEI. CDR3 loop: CANHKQGENTEAFF. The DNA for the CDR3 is TGTGCCAACCACAAACAGGGAGAGAACACTGAAGCTTTCTTT.

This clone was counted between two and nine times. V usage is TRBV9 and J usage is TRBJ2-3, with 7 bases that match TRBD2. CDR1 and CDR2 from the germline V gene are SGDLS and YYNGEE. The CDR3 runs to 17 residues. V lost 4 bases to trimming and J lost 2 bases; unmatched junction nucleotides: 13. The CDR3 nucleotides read TGTGCCAGCAGCCCCGAGGCATGGGGGGGATTCACAGATACGCAGTATTTT. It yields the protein CASSPEAWGGFTDTQYF.

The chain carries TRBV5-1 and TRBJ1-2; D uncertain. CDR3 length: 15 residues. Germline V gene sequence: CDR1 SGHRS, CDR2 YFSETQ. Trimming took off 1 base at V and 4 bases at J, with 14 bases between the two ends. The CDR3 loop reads CASSLSVVYFYGYTF. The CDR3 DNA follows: TGCGCCAGCAGCTTGAGCGTCGTATACTTCTATGGCTACACCTTC.

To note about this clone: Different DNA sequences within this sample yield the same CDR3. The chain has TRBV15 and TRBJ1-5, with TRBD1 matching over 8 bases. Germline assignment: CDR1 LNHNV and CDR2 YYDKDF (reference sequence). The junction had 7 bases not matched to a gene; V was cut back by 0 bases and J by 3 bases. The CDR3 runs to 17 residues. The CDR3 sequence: CATSRDQDRVDNQPQHF. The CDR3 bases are TGTGCCACCAGCAGAGACCAGGACAGGGTGGACAATCAGCCCCAGCATTTT.

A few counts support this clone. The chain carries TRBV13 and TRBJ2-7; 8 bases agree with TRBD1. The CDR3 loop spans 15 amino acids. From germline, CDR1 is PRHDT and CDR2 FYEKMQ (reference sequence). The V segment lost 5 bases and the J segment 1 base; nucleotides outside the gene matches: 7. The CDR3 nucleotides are TGTGCCAGCAGCCCCGGACAGGGCCCTTCCTACGAGCAGTACTTC. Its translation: CASSPGQGPSYEQYF. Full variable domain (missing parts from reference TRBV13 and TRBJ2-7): AAGVIQSPRHLIKEKRETATLKCYPIPRHDTVYWYQQGPGQDPQFLISFYEKMQSDKGSIPDRFSAQQFSDYHSELNMSSLELGDSALYFCASSPGQGPSYEQYFGPGTRLTVT.

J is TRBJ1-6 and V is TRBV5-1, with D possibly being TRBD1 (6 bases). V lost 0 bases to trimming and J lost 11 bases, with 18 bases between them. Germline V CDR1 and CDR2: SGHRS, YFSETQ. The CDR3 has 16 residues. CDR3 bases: TGCGCCAGCAGCTTGGTCGGCAGCTACAGGGACCCACCCCTCCACTTT. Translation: CASSLVGSYRDPPLHF.

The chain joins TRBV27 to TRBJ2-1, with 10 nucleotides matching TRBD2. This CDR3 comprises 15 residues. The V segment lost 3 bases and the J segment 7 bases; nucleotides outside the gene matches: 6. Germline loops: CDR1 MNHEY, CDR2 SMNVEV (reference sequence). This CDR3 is CASSFLAGVRNEQFF. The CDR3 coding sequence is TGTGCCAGCAGTTTCCTAGCGGGGGTGAGGAATGAGCAGTTCTTC.

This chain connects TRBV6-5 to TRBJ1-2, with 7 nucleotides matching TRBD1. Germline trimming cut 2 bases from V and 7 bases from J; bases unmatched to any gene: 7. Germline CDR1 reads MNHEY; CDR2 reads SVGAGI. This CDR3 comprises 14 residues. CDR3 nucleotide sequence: TGTGCCAGCAGTTACGTACAGGGGCGGCGTGGCTACACCTTC. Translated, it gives CASSYVQGRRGYTF.

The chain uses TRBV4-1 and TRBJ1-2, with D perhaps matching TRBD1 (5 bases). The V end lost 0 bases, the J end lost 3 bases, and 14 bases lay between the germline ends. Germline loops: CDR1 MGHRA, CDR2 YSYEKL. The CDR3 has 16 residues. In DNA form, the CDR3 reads TGCGCCAGCAGCCAAGAGGAGGCAGGGAGGGACTATGGCTACACCTTC. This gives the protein CASSQEEAGRDYGYTF.

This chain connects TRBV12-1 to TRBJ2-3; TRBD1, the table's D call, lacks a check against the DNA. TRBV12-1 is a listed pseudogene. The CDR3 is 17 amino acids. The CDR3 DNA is TGTGCCAGCAGCTTTGAGGCAGGGGTGACCAGCACAGATACGCAGTATTTT. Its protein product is CASSFEAGVTSTDTQYF.

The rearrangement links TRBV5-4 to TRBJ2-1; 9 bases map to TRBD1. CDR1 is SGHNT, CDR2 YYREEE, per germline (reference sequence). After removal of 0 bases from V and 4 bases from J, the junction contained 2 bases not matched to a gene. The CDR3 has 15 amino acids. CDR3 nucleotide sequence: TGTGCCAGCAGCTTGGACAGGGGGCTATACAATGAGCAGTTCTTC. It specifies CASSLDRGLYNEQFF.

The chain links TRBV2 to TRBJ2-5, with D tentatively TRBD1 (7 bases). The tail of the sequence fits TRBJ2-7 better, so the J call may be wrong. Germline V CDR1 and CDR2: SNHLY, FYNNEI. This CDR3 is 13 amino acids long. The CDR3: CASGGTVTYEQYF. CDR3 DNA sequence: TGTGCCAGCGGAGGGACAGTCACCTACGAGCAGTACTTC.

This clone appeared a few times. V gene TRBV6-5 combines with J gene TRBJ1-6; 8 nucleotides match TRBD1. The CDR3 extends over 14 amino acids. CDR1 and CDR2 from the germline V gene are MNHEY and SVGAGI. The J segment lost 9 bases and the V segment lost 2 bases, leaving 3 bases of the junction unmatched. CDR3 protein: CASSYNDRGSPLHF. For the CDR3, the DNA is TGTGCCAGCAGTTACAACGACAGGGGTTCACCCCTCCACTTT.

This CDR3 is CASRDRSDTEAFF. The CDR3, as DNA: TGTGCCAGCAGGGACAGGTCAGACACTGAAGCTTTCTTT. The chain is built from TRBV2 and TRBJ1-1, with TRBD1 matching over 7 bases. Germline trimming cut 6 bases from V and 3 bases from J; bases unmatched to any gene: 4. The CDR3 length is 13 residues. Germline V gene lookup returns CDR1 SNHLY and CDR2 FYNNEI.

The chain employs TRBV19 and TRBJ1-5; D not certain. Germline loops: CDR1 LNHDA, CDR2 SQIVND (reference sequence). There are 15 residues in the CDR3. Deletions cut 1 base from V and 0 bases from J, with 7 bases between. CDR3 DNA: TGTGCCAGTAGTATAGGGCGGTCTAGCAATCAGCCCCAGCATTTT. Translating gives CASSIGRSSNQPQHF.

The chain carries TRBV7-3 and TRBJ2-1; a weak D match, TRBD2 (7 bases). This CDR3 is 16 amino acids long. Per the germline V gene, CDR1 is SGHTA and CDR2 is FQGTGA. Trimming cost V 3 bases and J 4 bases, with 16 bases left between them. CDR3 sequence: CASSFPSAGAYNEQFF. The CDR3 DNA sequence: TGTGCCAGCAGCTTCCCTTCGGCGGGGGCGTACAATGAGCAGTTCTTC.

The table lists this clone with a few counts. The CDR3, as DNA: TGTGCCAGCAGCGCGACTAGCGGGGGCGAGACCCAGTACTTC. The encoded protein is CASSATSGGETQYF. The chain combines TRBV7-9 with TRBJ2-5, with 12 bases identical to TRBD2. Germline-derived CDR1 and CDR2 are SEHNR and FQNEAQ (reference sequence). This CDR3 has 14 amino acids. The J segment lost 5 bases and the V segment lost 5 bases, leaving 3 bases of the junction unmatched.